Presented here are 30 T cell receptor beta chains from one specimen sequenced in a study of T cell changes during pregnancy in multiple sclerosis. The repertoire was sequenced with immunoSEQ multiplex PCR; TCRdb's copy has only in-frame clones and lacks some. Seen here are about 120,000 clones, around 93% observed once, and the top ten hold roughly 5.7%. The sequences come from peripheral blood, collected before pregnancy. All receptors come from a female donor with multiple sclerosis, enrolled in a pregnancy study.

This clone was observed once. The V and J genes are TRBV2 and TRBJ1-5; 8 bases line up with TRBD1. CDR3 length equals 13 residues. Germline V gene sequence: CDR1 SNHLY, CDR2 FYNNEI. V lost 7 bases to trimming and J lost 4 bases; unmatched junction nucleotides: 3. The CDR3 protein is CASKQGGNQPQHF. The CDR3 nucleotides read TGTGCCAGCAAACAGGGGGGAAATCAGCCCCAGCATTTT.

The chain employs TRBV27 and TRBJ1-6, with 7 bases aligning to TRBD1. CDR3 length: 18 residues. Per the germline V gene, CDR1 is MNHEY and CDR2 is SMNVEV (reference sequence). Trimming at V came to 0 bases and at J to 0 bases, leaving 5 bases not matched to a gene. The CDR3 DNA reads as TGTGCCAGCAGTTTATCGAGCCAGGGGGTCTCCTATAATTCACCCCTCCACTTT. Translating gives CASSLSSQGVSYNSPLHF.

This clone was detected only once. The rearrangement links TRBV9 to TRBJ2-5, with TRBD2 matching over 7 bases. Germline trimming cut 3 bases from V and 5 bases from J; bases unmatched to any gene: 4. Germline CDR1 is SGDLS and CDR2 is YYNGEE. The CDR3 contains 13 residues. CDR3 nucleotides: TGTGCCAGCAGCGCCTATAGCGGGGAGACCCAGTACTTC. Translated, it gives CASSAYSGETQYF.

This rearrangement joins TRBV28 to TRBJ2-4, with no clear D. V dropped 2 bases and J dropped 1 base, with 3 bases sitting between them. In germline, CDR1 is MDHEN, CDR2 SYDVKM. This CDR3 spans 13 amino acids. In DNA, the CDR3 is TGTGCCAGCAGTTTACGGGCCAAAAACATTCAGTACTTC. Encoded protein: CASSLRAKNIQYF.

V is TRBV28 and J is TRBJ1-2; TRBD1 agrees at 8 bases. V gave up 3 bases and J gave up 7 bases; unmatched junction bases: 4. The CDR3 length is 13 residues. Germline CDR1 is MDHEN and CDR2 is SYDVKM. CDR3 nucleotide sequence: TGTGCCAGCAGTTTCGGGACAGGTATTGGCTACACCTTC. This codes for CASSFGTGIGYTF.

The chain uses TRBV23-1 and TRBJ2-2, with D maybe TRBD1 (6 bases). TRBV23-1 is treated as an ORF (open reading frame) with a function not yet certain. This CDR3 is 15 amino acids long. Deletions cut 2 bases from V and 2 bases from J, with 9 bases between. CDR3 nucleotide sequence: TGCGCCAGCAGTCAAGGGGGCACAAACACCGGGGAGCTGTTTTTT. Protein: CASSQGGTNTGELFF.

The CDR3: CASSPTSGITGELFF. In DNA form, the CDR3 reads TGTGCCAGTAGCCCGACTAGCGGGATCACCGGGGAGCTGTTTTTT. This rearrangement joins TRBV19 to TRBJ2-2; 11 positions match TRBD2. The CDR3 spans 15 residues. The germline CDR1 and CDR2 sequences are LNHDA and SQIVND (reference sequence). Unmatched junction bases numbered 4, after V lost 6 bases and J lost 4 bases.

This chain links TRBV6-5 with TRBJ2-2; TRBD1 is a possible D gene (5 bases). Germline-derived CDR1 and CDR2 are MNHEY and SVGAGI. The CDR3 contains 15 residues. V gave up 3 bases and J gave up 1 base, with 9 bases separating them. CDR3 bases: TGTGCCAGCAGTTATTGGCAGGGGAACACCGGGGAGCTGTTTTTT. Residues: CASSYWQGNTGELFF.

The chain recombines TRBV5-1 with TRBJ2-5, with 11 bases matching TRBD2. Per the germline V gene, CDR1 is SGHRS and CDR2 is YFSETQ. J was trimmed by 5 bases and V by 0 bases; bases with no gene match: 9. CDR3 length: 17 residues. This chain's CDR3 is CASSLGVTSGAGETQYF. As DNA, the CDR3 is TGCGCCAGCAGCTTGGGGGTGACTAGCGGGGCCGGGGAGACCCAGTACTTC.

This sequence joins TRBV27 and TRBJ1-1; 9 positions match TRBD1. The CDR3 totals 18 residues. In germline, CDR1 is MNHEY, CDR2 SMNVEV (reference sequence). J was trimmed by 2 bases and V by 5 bases; bases with no gene match: 15. The CDR3 protein is CASSRQSPGTGPNTEAFF. The CDR3 DNA reads TGTGCCAGCAGTCGACAATCCCCCGGGACAGGGCCTAACACTGAAGCTTTCTTT.

CDR3 residues: CAIGTYSNQPQHF. The CDR3 DNA reads as TGTGCCATCGGGACTTATAGCAATCAGCCCCAGCATTTT. This chain joins TRBV19 and TRBJ1-5, with D possibly matching TRBD1 (5 bases). Between the trimmed V and J ends, which lost 10 bases and 0 bases, there was a span of 10 bases. The CDR3 is made up of 13 amino acids. Per the germline V gene, CDR1 is LNHDA and CDR2 is SQIVND (reference sequence).

The chain employs TRBV9 and TRBJ1-3; TRBD1 matches at 8 bases. V lost 0 bases to trimming and J lost 3 bases; unmatched junction nucleotides: 5. Germline V CDR1 and CDR2: SGDLS, YYNGEE. This CDR3 contains 16 residues. The CDR3 DNA sequence: TGTGCCAGCAGCGTAGAGAACAGGGGGTTTGGAAACACCATATATTTT. The encoded protein is CASSVENRGFGNTIYF. Full variable domain (missing parts from reference TRBV9 and TRBJ1-3): DSGVTQTPKHLITATGQRVTLRCSPRSGDLSVYWYQQSLDQGLQFLIQYYNGEERAKGNILERFSAQQFPDLHSELNLSSLELGDSALYFCASSVENRGFGNTIYFGEGSWLTVV.

The chain employs TRBV23-1 and TRBJ2-3; TRBD1 matches 9 bases. TRBV23-1 is an ORF for which the function is uncertain. With V trimmed by 3 bases and J by 7 bases, 8 bases remained unmatched. There are 15 residues in the CDR3. The CDR3 here is CASSHSGDRENTQYF. CDR3 sequence (DNA): TGCGCCAGCAGTCACTCCGGGGACAGGGAAAATACGCAGTATTTT.

J is TRBJ1-5 and V is TRBV11-2; 7 bases match TRBD1. V lost 3 bases, J lost 7 bases, and 3 bases stayed unmatched. The CDR3 runs 13 residues. CDR1 and CDR2 from the germline V gene are SGHAT and FQNNGV. The CDR3 DNA follows: TGTGCCAGCAGCTTGGGACAGAGCCAGCCCCAGCATTTT. Amino acids: CASSLGQSQPQHF.

The chain has TRBV7-8 and TRBJ2-2; 7 nucleotides agree with TRBD1. CDR1 is SGHVS and CDR2 is FQNEAQ in the germline V gene. The CDR3 length is 15 residues. V lost 2 bases to trimming and J lost 4 bases; unmatched junction nucleotides: 4. CDR3 region: CASSLKGASTGELFF. The CDR3 DNA sequence: TGTGCCAGCAGCTTAAAGGGGGCGTCCACCGGGGAGCTGTTTTTT. The full variable domain, its missing parts supplied by reference TRBV7-8 and TRBJ2-2, is GAGVSQSPRYKVAKRGQDVALRCDPISGHVSLFWYQQALGQGPEFLTYFQNEAQLDKSGLPSDRFFAERPEGSVSTLKIQRTQQEDSAVYLCASSLKGASTGELFFGEGSRLTVL.

The V gene is TRBV6-1, the J gene TRBJ2-2, with 8 bases aligning to TRBD1. This CDR3 spans 15 amino acids. V dropped 1 base and J dropped 5; count of bases not matched to a gene: 3. The V gene's germline CDR1 is MNHNS and CDR2 SASEGT. Written as DNA, the CDR3 is TGTGCCAGCAGTGAAGGACAGGGGTGGACCGGGGAGCTGTTTTTT. Translated, it gives CASSEGQGWTGELFF.

The rearrangement uses TRBV7-2 and TRBJ2-1; TRBD2 is a possible D gene (5 bases). The CDR3 loop spans 13 amino acids. Germline loops: CDR1 SGHTA, CDR2 FQGNSA. Trimming stripped 1 base from V and 8 bases from J, with 9 bases between. CDR3 residues: CASSLESGDEQFF. For the CDR3, the DNA is TGTGCCAGCAGCTTAGAGAGCGGCGATGAGCAGTTCTTC.

The chain combines TRBV28 with TRBJ1-5, with 9 positions matching TRBD1. This CDR3 has 14 residues. Losses at the gene ends were 5 bases for V and 6 bases for J; bases not matched to a gene: 5. From germline, CDR1 is MDHEN and CDR2 SYDVKM. The CDR3 is CASSGGQGIQPQHF. CDR3 sequence (DNA): TGTGCCAGCAGTGGGGGACAGGGCATTCAGCCCCAGCATTTT.

The chain employs TRBV9 and TRBJ2-1; 7 bases fit TRBD1. V dropped 4 bases and J dropped 3; count of bases not matched to a gene: 4. Looked up from germline, CDR1 is SGDLS and CDR2 is YYNGEE. CDR3 length: 14 residues. The chain's CDR3 is CASSFRQGYNEQFF. CDR3 sequence (DNA): TGTGCCAGCAGCTTCCGACAGGGCTACAATGAGCAGTTCTTC.

This clone was recorded a few times. The chain employs TRBV10-3 and TRBJ1-6; maybe TRBD1 (6 bases). The CDR3 is 13 amino acids. V lost 6 bases and J lost 6, with 9 bases in between. CDR1 and CDR2 from the germline V gene are ENHRY and SYGVKD. The DNA of the CDR3 is TGTGCCATCAGGGACAGTTTTAATTCACCCCTCCACTTT. It encodes CAIRDSFNSPLHF.

The rearrangement joins TRBV14 to TRBJ1-1; possible D gene TRBD1, 6 bases. CDR1 and CDR2 (germline): SGHDN, FVKESK. Trimming cost V 0 bases and J 10 bases, with 12 bases left between them. CDR3 size: 13 residues. The CDR3 sequence: CASSQDLQGRAFF. The DNA for the CDR3 is TGTGCCAGCAGCCAAGATCTGCAGGGGCGAGCTTTCTTT.

The chain employs TRBV5-1 and TRBJ2-6; TRBD2 is a possible D gene (5 bases). The V end lost 7 bases, the J end lost 1 base, and 6 bases lay between the germline ends. This CDR3 is built from 13 residues. CDR1 and CDR2 from the germline V gene are SGHRS and YFSETQ. CDR3 sequence: CASRGSGANVLTF. Written as DNA, the CDR3 is TGCGCCAGCCGGGGTTCTGGGGCCAACGTCCTGACTTTC. Full variable domain (missing parts from reference TRBV5-1 and TRBJ2-6): KAGVTQTPRYLIKTRGQQVTLSCSPISGHRSVSWYQQTPGQGLQFLFEYFSETQRNKGNFPGRFSGRQFSNSRSEMNVSTLELGDSALYLCASRGSGANVLTFGAGSRLTVL.

CDR3 region: CASSRTDSYEQYF. CDR3 in DNA: TGTGCCAGCAGTAGGACAGACTCCTACGAGCAGTACTTC. The chain uses TRBV6-5 and TRBJ2-7; perhaps TRBD1 as D (6 bases). Trimming removed 5 bases from V and 0 bases from J, with 8 bases in between. The CDR3 covers 13 residues. The germline CDR1 and CDR2 sequences are MNHEY and SVGAGI.

The chain employs TRBV12-5 and TRBJ2-5; D perhaps matches TRBD1 (6 bases). Germline V gives CDR1 LGHNT, CDR2 FRNRAP. This CDR3 comprises 15 residues. The V end was cut by 1 base, the J end by 6 bases, with 15 bases between. CDR3: CASGLGAGGFKTQYF. The DNA of the CDR3 is TGTGCTAGTGGTTTGGGGGCTGGGGGCTTCAAGACCCAGTACTTC.

V usage is TRBV6-1 and J usage is TRBJ1-5; D possibly corresponds to TRBD1 (5 bases). Per the germline V gene, CDR1 is MNHNS and CDR2 is SASEGT. V was clipped by 4 bases and J by 6 bases, with 10 bases between them. The CDR3 is made up of 13 amino acids. The CDR3 is CASSAQGFQPQHF. CDR3 bases: TGTGCCAGCAGTGCCCAGGGCTTTCAGCCCCAGCATTTT.

J is TRBJ1-4 and V is TRBV6-5; D is perhaps TRBD1 (5 bases). V lost 0 bases and J lost 6, with 14 bases in between. The CDR3 covers 16 residues. Germline lookup yields CDR1 MNHEY and CDR2 SVGAGI. The CDR3 nucleotides are TGTGCCAGCAGTTACTCGATCGGGGCGGGGGATGAAAAACTGTTTTTT. This gives the protein CASSYSIGAGDEKLFF.

The rearrangement uses TRBV6-5 and TRBJ1-1; D unresolved. The germline V and J ends were trimmed by 5 bases and 1 base, with 11 bases remaining between them. The CDR3 sequence is 14 residues long. Germline loops: CDR1 MNHEY, CDR2 SVGAGI. The CDR3 region has the DNA TGTGCCAGCAGTCACGACCCGGGGAACACTGAAGCTTTCTTT. Translation gives CASSHDPGNTEAFF.

The chain links TRBV7-6 to TRBJ1-1; D ambiguous. Germline lookup yields CDR1 SGHVS and CDR2 FNYEAQ. The CDR3 covers 14 residues. V dropped 1 base and J dropped 3 bases, with 9 bases sitting between them. The CDR3 here is CASSLGGSDTEAFF. For the CDR3, the DNA is TGTGCCAGCAGCTTAGGCGGTTCGGACACTGAAGCTTTCTTT. The entire variable domain, with the rest obtained from reference TRBV7-6 and TRBJ1-1, is as follows: GAGVSQSPRYKVTKRGQDVALRCDPISGHVSLYWYRQALGQGPEFLTYFNYEAQQDKSGLPNDRFSAERPEGSISTLTIQRTEQRDSAMYRCASSLGGSDTEAFFGQGTRLTVV.

J is TRBJ2-1 and V is TRBV2, with TRBD1 matching 10 bases. The trim removed 4 bases at V and 4 bases at J, leaving 4 bases unmatched. Germline CDR1 and CDR2: SNHLY and FYNNEI. The CDR3 is 15 residues long. CDR3 in amino acids: CASSVRTGGYNEQFF. The CDR3 DNA follows: TGTGCCAGCAGTGTCCGGACAGGGGGATACAATGAGCAGTTCTTC.

The chain carries TRBV5-1 and TRBJ2-5, with TRBD2 matching over 13 bases. Germline trimming cut 4 bases from V and 7 bases from J; bases unmatched to any gene: 19. This CDR3 has 19 residues. Germline CDR1 is SGHRS and CDR2 is YFSETQ. CDR3 residues: CASSPTSGTSGTLAMTQYF. CDR3 sequence (DNA): TGCGCCAGCAGCCCTACGTCGGGGACTAGCGGGACCCTTGCCATGACCCAGTACTTC.